This passage covers 20 T cell receptor beta chains from one sample sequenced in a study of T cell responses to AZD1222 COVID-19 vaccine (dated by TCRdb to the early 2020s). Receptor libraries were prepared by the immunoSEQ multiplex PCR assay. Drawn from immuneACCESS, this table holds only the in-frame rearrangements with V and J called that TCRdb kept. Clones are partly lost; checked studies trace under half to an unresolved V gene and leave the rest unexplained. The sample records tens of thousands of clones, about 87% of which are singletons. The ten largest make up under 6.5% of the sample. The time point label, as the study defines it: baseline before first vaccination. Material: peripheral blood, obtained on day 0 of AZD1222 vaccination. The receptors originated from an adult in good health.

V usage is TRBV2 and J usage is TRBJ1-2; D is uncertain. The CDR3 has 12 amino acids. Trimming shortened V by 2 bases and J by 5 bases, and 6 bases separated the two germline ends. The germline V gene encodes CDR1 SNHLY and CDR2 FYNNEI. CDR3 nucleotide sequence: TGTGCCAGCAGTGAAACGGGGTATGGCTACACCTTC. This sequence encodes CASSETGYGYTF. The variable domain in full, completed from reference TRBV2 and TRBJ1-2, reads EPEVTQTPSHQVTQMGQEVILRCVPISNHLYFYWYRQILGQKVEFLVSFYNNEISEKSEIFDDQFSVERPDGSNFTLKIRSTKLEDSAMYFCASSETGYGYTFGSGTRLTVV.

V and J are TRBV5-1 and TRBJ2-3; 9 bases map to TRBD1. V lost 5 bases to trimming and J lost 1 base; unmatched junction nucleotides: 11. The CDR3 contains 17 residues. Germline CDR1 is SGHRS and CDR2 is YFSETQ. The CDR3 nucleotides are TGCGCCAGCAGACGGGACAGGGACCACCTACGCACAGATACGCAGTATTTT. Translated, it gives CASRRDRDHLRTDTQYF.

The chain joins TRBV6-2 or TRBV6-3 to TRBJ2-1, with D unresolved. The CDR3 consists of 14 residues. The germline V gene encodes CDR1 MNHEY and CDR2 SVGEGT. V was pared by 4 bases and J by 2 bases, with 9 bases between. CDR3 in DNA: TGTGCCAGCAGTTTAGGGATAGCCTACAATGAGCAGTTCTTC. Protein sequence: CASSLGIAYNEQFF.

The chain employs TRBV9 and TRBJ2-1, with TRBD1 as a possible D gene (5 bases). Germline V gives CDR1 SGDLS, CDR2 YYNGEE. Trimming shortened V by 0 bases and J by 8 bases, and 18 bases separated the two germline ends. The CDR3 is 16 amino acids. The CDR3 sequence: CASSVDGQGFADEQFF. The CDR3 DNA is TGTGCCAGCAGCGTAGATGGGCAGGGATTTGCGGATGAGCAGTTCTTC.

V usage is TRBV29-1 and J usage is TRBJ2-5, with 12 bases fitting TRBD2. This CDR3 comprises 16 residues. Germline V lookup: CDR1 SQVTM, CDR2 ANQGSEA. Germline trimming cut 6 bases from V and 4 bases from J; bases unmatched to any gene: 12. CDR3 sequence: CSVGGASGREIETQYF. The CDR3 nucleotides read TGCAGCGTGGGGGGGGCTAGCGGGAGGGAAATAGAGACCCAGTACTTC.

This rearrangement joins TRBV6-5 to TRBJ2-2, with D possibly matching TRBD1 (6 bases). Germline CDR1 reads MNHEY; CDR2 reads SVGAGI. V was cut by 4 bases and J by 13 bases, with 16 bases left in between. The CDR3 is made up of 13 amino acids. The DNA for the CDR3 is TGTGCCAGCAGTTCGCAACGACAGGCGCGGCTGTTTTTT. Its protein product is CASSSQRQARLFF.

This chain joins TRBV3-1 (or the pseudogene TRBV3-2) and TRBJ2-1, with a weak D call TRBD2 (5 bases). The V and J ends lost 2 bases and 4 bases respectively, with 6 bases between them. Looked up from germline, CDR1 is LGHDT and CDR2 is YNNKEL (reference sequence). This CDR3 is built from 13 residues. CDR3 sequence (DNA): TGTGCCAGCAGCCAACCGGGGTACAATGAGCAGTTCTTC. This encodes CASSQPGYNEQFF.

The chain has TRBV30 and TRBJ1-3; D gene ambiguous. Germline lookup yields CDR1 GTSNPN and CDR2 SVGIG (reference sequence). The V and J ends lost 1 base and 9 bases respectively, with 22 bases between them. CDR3 size: 16 residues. CDR3 sequence reads: CAWSDGRTPLLGTIYF. The DNA of the CDR3 is TGTGCCTGGAGTGACGGACGCACACCTCTCTTAGGCACCATATATTTT.

V usage is TRBV6-1 and J usage is TRBJ2-2; 7 nucleotides match TRBD2. The CDR3 covers 16 residues. Trimming cost V 0 bases and J 2 bases; bases outside gene matches: 3. Germline CDR1 reads MNHNS; CDR2 reads SASEGT. CDR3 DNA: TGTGCCAGCAGTGAAGCGGCGGGGGTAAACACCGGGGAGCTGTTTTTT. The encoded protein is CASSEAAGVNTGELFF.

This clone was picked up one time. J is TRBJ1-6 and V is TRBV11-3; 7 bases align to TRBD1. The CDR3 has 14 residues. Germline V gives CDR1 SGHNT, CDR2 YENEEA. Trimming cost V 4 bases and J 17 bases; bases outside gene matches: 14. CDR3 in DNA: TGTGCCAGCAGCTCCATCCCAACGACAGGGCCCGTCCACTTT. Protein product: CASSSIPTTGPVHF.

This sequence joins TRBV29-1 and TRBJ1-3; D is uncertain. Germline V gene data show CDR1 as SQVTM and CDR2 as ANQGSEA. V lost 6 bases, J lost 2 bases, and 11 bases lay in between. The CDR3 contains 13 residues. The DNA of the CDR3 is TGCAGCGTAGTCCGAGGCCCTGGAAACACCATATATTTT. This gives the protein CSVVRGPGNTIYF.

The J gene is TRBJ1-5, the V gene TRBV7-2; tentative D call: TRBD1 (5 bases). Trimming removed 0 bases at V and 5 bases at J, with 11 bases between. This CDR3 contains 15 residues. Per the germline V gene, CDR1 is SGHTA and CDR2 is FQGNSA. CDR3 DNA sequence: TGTGCCAGCAGCTTAGCACGGCAGGGTCATCAGCCCCAGCATTTT. It specifies CASSLARQGHQPQHF.

The V and J genes are TRBV18 and TRBJ1-2; D unclear. This CDR3 has 15 residues. Germline CDR1 is KGHSH and CDR2 is LQKENI. V dropped 3 bases and J dropped 8 bases, with 19 bases sitting between them. The CDR3 coding sequence is TGTGCCAGCTCACCCGACGGAGCTCGGCCGGAAGGCTACACCTTC. Its translation: CASSPDGARPEGYTF.

This rearrangement joins TRBV3-1 (or the pseudogene TRBV3-2) to TRBJ1-1; no reliable D call. This CDR3 region has 16 residues. The V gene lost 0 bases and the J gene lost 3 bases, with 14 bases spanning the gap. Per germline, CDR1 LGHDT and CDR2 YNNKEL (reference sequence). CDR3 in amino acids: CASSQDRWDLDTEAFF. DNA for the CDR3: TGTGCCAGCAGCCAAGATAGGTGGGATTTGGACACTGAAGCTTTCTTT.

This chain links TRBV30 with TRBJ1-5; D uncertain. The ends were cut back, 0 bases at V and 2 bases at J, with 5 bases in the middle. The germline V gene has CDR1 GTSNPN and CDR2 SVGIG (reference sequence). This CDR3 has 13 residues. This CDR3 reads CAWSVGGNQPQHF. The CDR3 DNA reads as TGTGCCTGGAGTGTTGGTGGCAATCAGCCCCAGCATTTT.

The genes are TRBV5-5 and TRBJ2-5; D unclear. This CDR3 comprises 14 residues. Trimming shortened V by 0 bases and J by 1 base, and 7 bases separated the two germline ends. CDR1 is SGHKS and CDR2 is YYEKEE in the germline V gene (reference sequence). This CDR3 is CASSLVDFQETQYF. The CDR3 bases are TGTGCCAGCAGCTTGGTAGATTTCCAAGAGACCCAGTACTTC.

This rearrangement joins TRBV19 to TRBJ1-5; D may be TRBD1 (6 bases). The CDR3 sequence is 15 residues long. The germline gives CDR1 LNHDA, CDR2 SQIVND (reference sequence). V was clipped by 4 bases and J by 9 bases, with 19 bases between them. CDR3 DNA: TGTGCCAGTAGTAACGGGGAAGGGGGAATCAGGCCCCAGCATTTT. Protein sequence: CASSNGEGGIRPQHF.

The V and J genes are TRBV5-1 and TRBJ1-1, with D uncertain. This CDR3 region has 11 residues. The germline V gene has CDR1 SGHRS and CDR2 YFSETQ. The V end lost 0 bases, the J end lost 8 bases, and 5 bases lay between the germline ends. CDR3 amino acids: CASSLDSEAFF. The CDR3 nucleotides read TGCGCCAGCAGCTTGGACTCGGAAGCTTTCTTT.

The chain joins TRBV18 to TRBJ2-2, with D perhaps matching TRBD2 (5 bases). The CDR3 consists of 15 residues. The V gene's germline CDR1 is KGHSH and CDR2 LQKENI. Trimming shortened V by 2 bases and J by 6 bases, and 13 bases separated the two germline ends. CDR3 loop: CASSPDAGRPGELFF. Here the CDR3 DNA reads TGTGCCAGCTCACCAGATGCGGGTCGACCCGGGGAGCTGTTTTTT.

The chain combines TRBV20-1 with TRBJ2-5; 12 bases are a match to TRBD2. This CDR3 is 16 amino acids long. CDR1 and CDR2 (germline): DFQATT, SNEGSKA (reference sequence). The ends lost 3 bases at V and 5 bases at J; junction bases unmatched: 10. This CDR3 reads CSASGASGGARETQYF. The CDR3 region has the DNA TGCAGTGCTAGTGGGGCTAGCGGGGGGGCTAGGGAGACCCAGTACTTC.